One TCR beta chain is described in this entry. Its antigen is not identified. The data were produced by immunoSEQ multiplex PCR, yet TCRdb's version contains in-frame clones alone and is incomplete. Of about 2 million clones in the sample, around 95% were seen once. The data originate from a study of shared clonotypes between healthy human individuals. Donors comprised only Caucasian adults living in Nashville, Tennessee. V lost 3 bases, J lost 8 bases, and 13 bases lay in between. Germline V lookup: CDR1 GTSNPN, CDR2 SVGIG (reference sequence). This CDR3 is built from 12 residues. General study results and limits: Shared across a few donors were around 4.7% of the naive CD4 clonotypes.

The source of this sequence is a man aged 18-30 years in good health. The sample consisted of naive CD4+ T cells sorted from blood. Specified subset: CD45RA+ positively selected. V usage is TRBV30 and J usage is TRBJ1-2; D gene ambiguous. The CDR3 is CAWSRPLLGYTF. CDR3 bases: TGTGCCTGGAGCCGGCCCCTGCTAGGCTACACCTTC.